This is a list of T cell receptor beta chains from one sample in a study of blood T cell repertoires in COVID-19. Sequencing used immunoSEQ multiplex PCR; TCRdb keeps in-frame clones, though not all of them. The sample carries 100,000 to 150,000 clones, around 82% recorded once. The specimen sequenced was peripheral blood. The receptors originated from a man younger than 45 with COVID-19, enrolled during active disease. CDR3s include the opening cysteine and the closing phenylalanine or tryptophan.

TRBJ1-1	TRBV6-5	CASRKTGTAEAFF
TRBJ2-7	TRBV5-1	CASSLRGQGTEQYF
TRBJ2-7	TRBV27	CASSFRREPPYEQYF
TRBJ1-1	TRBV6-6	CASSYSRAGNTEAFF
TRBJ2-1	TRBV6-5	CASSYAPGGNEQFF
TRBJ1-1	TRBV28	CASSGSGQLNTEAFF
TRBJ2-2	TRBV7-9	CASLGGGALTNTGELFF
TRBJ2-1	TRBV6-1	CASSEGTGFVNEQFF
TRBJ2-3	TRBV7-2	CASSYSRHTQYF
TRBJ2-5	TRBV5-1	CASSFGTNQETQYF